These 16 T cell receptor beta chains came from one sample sequenced in a study of early T cells in non-severe SARS-CoV-2 infection listed by TCRdb under 2021. Receptors were amplified or captured by 5' RACE. The sequencer was a NextSeq 500. The raw public data were reprocessed by TCRdb itself: fastp quality trimming at Q25, MiXCR clonotype calling, in-frame beta chains only. Identical CDR3 proteins give one entry, which carries the most common genes and DNA. The sample contains 15,000 to 20,000 distinct CDR3 sequences, roughly 5.1% of them found a single time. The ten largest clones capture 5.5% to 8% of the sample. The sequenced sample consisted of whole blood. The receptor source for this set is an adult who was a healthcare worker with PCR-confirmed SARS-CoV-2 infection or an uninfected control (not recorded which).

At least ten counts were recorded for this clonotype. J is TRBJ2-1 and V is TRBV12-3 or TRBV12-4; TRBD2 matches at 7 bases. The CDR3 loop spans 13 amino acids. V gave up 6 bases and J gave up 6 bases; unmatched junction bases: 5. CDR3 loop: CASRAGAVNEQFF. CDR3 bases: TGTGCCAGCAGGGCGGGAGCTGTCAATGAGCAGTTCTTC.

This clonotype has a count of ten or more. The chain combines TRBV11-2 with TRBJ2-1; the match to TRBD2 covers 12 bases. The V gene's germline CDR1 is SGHAT and CDR2 FQNNGV. The CDR3 runs to 19 residues. Losses at the gene ends were 5 bases for V and 0 bases for J; bases not matched to a gene: 11. In nucleotides, the CDR3 is TGTGCCAGCAGCAAAGATAGGACTAGCGGGGCCAGCTCCTACAATGAGCAGTTCTTC. This sequence encodes CASSKDRTSGASSYNEQFF.

This clonotype was picked up many times. The rearrangement uses TRBV2 and TRBJ2-1; 11 bases are shared with TRBD2. This CDR3 has 14 amino acids. CDR1 and CDR2 (germline): SNHLY, FYNNEI. V shed 5 bases and J 8 bases; nucleotides not matched to a gene: 5. The CDR3 sequence is CASSMTSGIYEQFF. CDR3 nucleotide sequence: TGTGCCAGCAGTATGACTAGCGGGATCTATGAGCAGTTCTTC.

A few counts support this clonotype. This chain links TRBV6-2 or TRBV6-3 with TRBJ2-6, with D perhaps matching TRBD1 (6 bases). Trimming removed 2 bases from V and 4 bases from J, with 9 bases in between. This CDR3 contains 15 residues. Germline CDR1 is MNHEY and CDR2 is SVGEGT. The CDR3 spells CASSYGQPGANVLTF. The CDR3, as DNA: TGTGCCAGCAGTTACGGACAGCCCGGGGCCAACGTCCTGACTTTC.

In this sample, this clonotype turned up many times. V gene TRBV28 combines with J gene TRBJ2-7; TRBD2 matches 12 bases. The CDR3 contains 17 residues. Germline CDR1 MDHEN, CDR2 SYDVKM. The ends lost 3 bases at V and 7 bases at J; junction bases unmatched: 13. CDR3 nucleotides: TGTGCCAGCAGTTTCGGATTTGGGACTAGCGGGCGGGGTGAGCAGTACGTC. This translates into CASSFGFGTSGRGEQYV.

This clonotype occurred many times. The V gene is TRBV29-1, the J gene TRBJ2-3; the match to TRBD2 covers 8 bases. V lost 1 base to trimming and J lost 2 bases; unmatched junction nucleotides: 2. The CDR3 is made up of 14 amino acids. Per the germline V gene, CDR1 is SQVTM and CDR2 is ANQGSEA. The CDR3, as DNA: TGCAGCGTTGAAGGACTAGCGTCCACAGATACGCAGTATTTT. Its translation: CSVEGLASTDTQYF.

This clonotype was counted ten times or more. This sequence joins TRBV29-1 and TRBJ2-3; the D gene is possibly TRBD2 (5 bases). With 6 bases removed from V and 0 bases from J, the gap between germline ends came to 10 bases. The CDR3 runs to 13 residues. Per germline, CDR1 SQVTM and CDR2 ANQGSEA. CDR3 coding DNA: TGCAGCGTGGCCGGGGTCAGCACAGATACGCAGTATTTT. This sequence encodes CSVAGVSTDTQYF.

This clonotype is labeled as medium-sized (0.01 to 0.1%). A read error may account for a junction end that differs from germline. J is TRBJ2-1 and V is TRBV18, with TRBD1 matching 10 bases. The germline gives CDR1 KGHSH, CDR2 LQKENI. The length of the CDR3 is 14 residues. CDR3 region: CASSTSTGGDEQFF. Here the CDR3 DNA reads TGTGCCAGCTCAACATCGACAGGGGGCGATGAACAGTTCTTC. The variable domain in full, completed from reference TRBV18 and TRBJ2-1, reads NAGVMQNPRHLVRRRGQEARLRCSPMKGHSHVYWYRQLPEEGLKFMVYLQKENIIDESGMPKERFSAEFPKEGPSILRIQQVVRGDSAAYFCASSTSTGGDEQFFGPGTRLTVL.

This clonotype is medium-sized (0.01 to 0.1%) in the sample. The chain carries TRBV28 and TRBJ1-2; D gene ambiguous. The CDR3 runs 14 residues. Deletions cut 5 bases from V and 8 bases from J, with 18 bases between. In germline, CDR1 is MDHEN, CDR2 SYDVKM. CDR3 sequence reads: CASSTAVTMGGYTF. CDR3 DNA sequence: TGTGCCAGCAGTACCGCCGTGACGATGGGCGGCTACACCTTC.

This clonotype was seen at least ten times. J is TRBJ2-7 and V is TRBV6-5; 7 bases line up with TRBD2. The V gene end was trimmed by 4 bases and the J gene end by 0 bases; junction bases not matched to a gene: 9. The germline gives CDR1 MNHEY, CDR2 SVGAGI. The CDR3 totals 16 residues. The CDR3, as DNA: TGTGCCAGCAGTTCCCTAGGTGGGAGGGTCTCCTACGAGCAGTACTTC. This gives the protein CASSSLGGRVSYEQYF.

In this sample, this clonotype turned up a few times. J is TRBJ2-3 and V is TRBV3-1; D gene unclear. Germline values: CDR1 LGHDT, CDR2 YNNKEL (reference sequence). V was pared by 0 bases and J by 7 bases, with 5 bases between. CDR3 length equals 12 residues. The CDR3 nucleotides read TGTGCCAGCAGCCAAGAGTCCTATACGCAGTATTTT. Its protein is CASSQESYTQYF.

A few counts support this clonotype. DNA of the CDR3: TGTGCCAGCAGTTCACTGGAGTCCGACGAGCAGTACGTC. It encodes CASSSLESDEQYV. The chain carries TRBV28 and TRBJ2-7, with D unclear. The germline V gene encodes CDR1 MDHEN and CDR2 SYDVKM. The CDR3 sequence is 13 residues long. V gave up 4 bases and J gave up 5 bases, with 12 bases separating them.

Many counts were recorded for this clonotype. The genes are TRBV18 and TRBJ2-1; TRBD1 is a possible D gene (8 bases). Trimming stripped 1 base from V and 1 base from J, with 17 bases between. This CDR3 is built from 18 residues. Germline V gives CDR1 KGHSH, CDR2 LQKENI. CDR3 sequence: CASSPRQGAGASYNEQFF. In nucleotides, the CDR3 is TGTGCCAGCTCACCACGGCAGGGGGCGGGAGCATCCTACAATGAGCAGTTCTTC. The variable domain in full, with the rest retrieved from reference TRBV18 and TRBJ2-1, is NAGVMQNPRHLVRRRGQEARLRCSPMKGHSHVYWYRQLPEEGLKFMVYLQKENIIDESGMPKERFSAEFPKEGPSILRIQQVVRGDSAAYFCASSPRQGAGASYNEQFFGPGTRLTVL.

This clonotype was seen at least ten times. This chain joins TRBV12-3 or TRBV12-4 and TRBJ1-2; D is ambiguous. The V and J ends lost 6 bases and 5 bases respectively, with 7 bases between them. CDR3 size: 11 residues. The chain's CDR3 is CASSWQYGYTF. The CDR3 nucleotides are TGTGCCAGCAGCTGGCAGTATGGCTACACCTTC.

This clonotype was observed at least ten times. The gene calls are TRBV30 and TRBJ1-5; TRBD1 agrees at 7 bases. The CDR3 consists of 13 residues. Germline values: CDR1 GTSNPN, CDR2 SVGIG (reference sequence). J was trimmed by 1 base and V by 8 bases; bases with no gene match: 5. CDR3 coding DNA: TGTGCCCTGGGACAGACGAGCAATCAGCCCCAGCATTTT. It specifies CALGQTSNQPQHF.

This clonotype has at least ten counts. This chain links TRBV6-2 or TRBV6-3 with TRBJ1-2, with 7 nucleotides matching TRBD1. J was trimmed by 0 bases and V by 6 bases; bases with no gene match: 10. Germline loops: CDR1 MNHEY, CDR2 SVGEGT. The CDR3 is 16 amino acids. Here the CDR3 DNA reads TGTGCCAGCAGGAAAGGTCGACAGGGAACTAACTATGGCTACACCTTC. It yields the protein CASRKGRQGTNYGYTF.